Presented here are 14 T cell receptor beta chains from one specimen sequenced in a study of beta chain features in type 1 diabetes. Their antigens are not known. The entirety of the isolated RNA underwent reverse transcription, so expressed TCRB transcripts were sequenced. Libraries were prepared by immunoSEQ multiplex PCR; TCRdb keeps only in-frame clonotypes and omits some of them. The sample includes 600,000 to 750,000 clones, around 12% of them seen just once. Findings of the study overall: Shorter TCRB CDR3s, moderately but significantly so, marked every one of the four CD4+ subsets in Type 1 diabetes patients.

The sample taken for sequencing was naive CD4+ T cells from blood. All receptors derive from a man under 40 with type 1 diabetes.

In this sample, this clone turned up a few times. The chain carries TRBV28 and TRBJ2-1, with 9 nucleotides matching TRBD2. The V and J ends lost 2 bases and 7 bases, in that order; junction bases with no gene match: 6. Germline CDR1 reads MDHEN; CDR2 reads SYDVKM. The CDR3 has 15 residues. The CDR3 nucleotides read TGTGCCAGCAGTTTAGTTGGACTAGCGAGGAATGAGCAGTTCTTC. Protein sequence: CASSLVGLARNEQFF.

This chain joins TRBV29-1 and TRBJ2-7; D ambiguous. Trimming removed 2 bases at V and 2 bases at J, with 10 bases between. Germline lookup yields CDR1 SQVTM and CDR2 ANQGSEA. The CDR3 loop spans 13 amino acids. CDR3 amino acids: CSVEISHTYEQYF. The CDR3 DNA reads as TGCAGCGTTGAAATCTCACACACCTACGAGCAGTACTTC.

This clone was recorded a few times. The chain uses TRBV13 and TRBJ1-4; D perhaps matches TRBD1 (5 bases). Trimming pared 4 bases from V and 2 bases from J, leaving 14 bases between. The CDR3 runs to 16 residues. Germline CDR1 and CDR2: PRHDT and FYEKMQ (reference sequence). CDR3 coding DNA: TGTGCCAGCAGCTCAGGGCCGAAATTCACTAATGAAAAACTGTTTTTT. It is translated as CASSSGPKFTNEKLFF.

This clone was counted only a few times. V is TRBV29-1 and J is TRBJ2-2, with TRBD1 matching 8 bases. J was trimmed by 8 bases and V by 8 bases; bases with no gene match: 10. Looked up from germline, CDR1 is SQVTM and CDR2 is ANQGSEA. The CDR3 has 13 residues. CDR3 protein: CSTPQGAGGELFF. CDR3 in DNA: TGCAGCACTCCCCAGGGGGCTGGTGGGGAGCTGTTTTTT.

The V call is TRBV30, the J call TRBJ2-5; 10 bases match TRBD1. This CDR3 has 16 residues. The junction had 10 bases not matched to a gene; V was cut back by 4 bases and J by 2 bases. Germline values: CDR1 GTSNPN, CDR2 SVGIG (reference sequence). The chain's CDR3 is CAWTSIRTGGQETQYF. DNA of the CDR3: TGTGCCTGGACTTCCATTAGGACAGGGGGGCAAGAGACCCAGTACTTC.

This clone was detected only a few times. The V gene is TRBV18, the J gene TRBJ2-6; D unresolved. V was clipped by 0 bases and J by 4 bases, with 7 bases between them. The CDR3 runs to 15 residues. CDR1 and CDR2 from the germline V gene are KGHSH and LQKENI. CDR3 amino acids: CASSPPQDGANVLTF. The CDR3 DNA is TGTGCCAGCTCACCACCCCAGGACGGGGCCAACGTCCTGACTTTC.

The genes are TRBV7-2 and TRBJ2-3; D gene uncertain. V was pared by 6 bases and J by 5 bases, with 12 bases between. The germline CDR1 and CDR2 sequences are SGHTA and FQGNSA. The length of the CDR3 is 13 residues. CDR3 protein: CASSRLEIDTQYF. The CDR3 region has the DNA TGTGCCAGCAGTCGATTAGAGATAGATACGCAGTATTTT.

V usage is TRBV7-2 and J usage is TRBJ2-3, with D tentatively TRBD1 (7 bases). The CDR3 consists of 16 residues. Trimming stripped 5 bases from V and 5 bases from J, with 20 bases between. Germline V gene sequence: CDR1 SGHTA, CDR2 FQGNSA. The CDR3 DNA reads as TGTGCCAGCAGCGCGGGACAGCCTAGGGCGGAAGATACGCAGTATTTT. Amino acids: CASSAGQPRAEDTQYF.

This clone was counted a few times. The chain uses TRBV7-2 and TRBJ2-3; D possibly corresponds to TRBD2 (5 bases). CDR3 length: 13 residues. Trimming cost V 1 base and J 4 bases, with 6 bases left between them. Germline CDR1 SGHTA, CDR2 FQGNSA. The CDR3 nucleotides read TGTGCCAGCAGCTTAGGAGGGTCAGATACGCAGTATTTT. This encodes CASSLGGSDTQYF.

This clone has more than one count but fewer than ten. The chain links TRBV30 to TRBJ2-5; 12 bases align to TRBD2. Unmatched junction bases numbered 5, after V lost 1 base and J lost 5 bases. This CDR3 comprises 15 residues. Germline CDR1 GTSNPN, CDR2 SVGIG (reference sequence). CDR3 in amino acids: CAWSGTSGEGETQYF. CDR3 coding DNA: TGTGCCTGGAGTGGGACTAGCGGGGAGGGCGAGACCCAGTACTTC.

This chain uses TRBV5-4 with TRBJ2-5, with D possibly TRBD2 on 5 matching bases. V was clipped by 3 bases and J by 1 base, with 10 bases between them. This CDR3 has 14 amino acids. Germline V gene data show CDR1 as SGHNT and CDR2 as YYREEE (reference sequence). The CDR3 nucleotides read TGTGCCAGCAGCTCGAGGACTTTCCAAGAGACCCAGTACTTC. This gives the protein CASSSRTFQETQYF.

This clone appeared a few times. The chain couples TRBV6-6 to TRBJ1-2; weak D call: TRBD1 (6 bases). The CDR3 totals 14 residues. Looked up from germline, CDR1 is MNHNY and CDR2 is SVGAGI (reference sequence). The V gene lost 3 bases and the J gene lost 4 bases, with 12 bases spanning the gap. For the CDR3, the DNA is TGTGCCAGCAGTTATCCGGGACATCCCTATGGCTACACCTTC. It is translated as CASSYPGHPYGYTF.

The J gene is TRBJ2-3, the V gene TRBV29-1; D may correspond to TRBD1 or TRBD2 (6 bases each). The CDR3 has 15 residues. Germline loops: CDR1 SQVTM, CDR2 ANQGSEA. V lost 3 bases to trimming and J lost 6 bases, with 19 bases between them. The CDR3 DNA is TGCAGCGTTGACCCCTCGGGGGCGTGGTCGGATACGCAGTATTTT. Amino acids: CSVDPSGAWSDTQYF.

This chain links TRBV5-1 with TRBJ2-5; D may be TRBD2 (6 bases). Between the trimmed V and J ends, which lost 4 bases and 5 bases, there was a span of 12 bases. Germline V gene lookup returns CDR1 SGHRS and CDR2 YFSETQ. This CDR3 region has 13 residues. The CDR3 DNA reads as TGCGCCAGCAGCGTCCTAGCGAGGGAGACCCAGTACTTC. Translating gives CASSVLARETQYF. The full variable domain, its missing parts supplied by reference TRBV5-1 and TRBJ2-5, is KAGVTQTPRYLIKTRGQQVTLSCSPISGHRSVSWYQQTPGQGLQFLFEYFSETQRNKGNFPGRFSGRQFSNSRSEMNVSTLELGDSALYLCASSVLARETQYFGPGTRLLVL.